This T cell receptor (beta chain) originates from a study of blood T cell repertoires in COVID-19. Ages ranged from roughly 18 to 100 years, with residence in about 24 US areas. The CDR3 is made up of 13 amino acids. CDR1 is LNHDA and CDR2 is SQIVND in the germline V gene (reference sequence). The germline V and J ends were trimmed by 6 bases and 7 bases, with 12 bases remaining between them. The table lists this clone with a few counts. This table comes from immunoSEQ multiplex PCR, and its TCRdb copy is limited to in-frame clones, with some not included. The sample lists fewer than 350,000 clones, just over 85% seen once, with 4% to 5% in the top ten.

The sequence was collected from a woman aged 40 to 50 with acute COVID-19. The specimen was PBMCs or T cells enriched from blood (not recorded which). The V gene is TRBV19, the J gene TRBJ1-4; D is unresolved. The CDR3, as DNA: TGTGCCAGTAGCCCACAATCAGGTGAAAAACTGTTTTTT. Its protein product is CASSPQSGEKLFF.